What follows is one TCR beta chain and its context. The same CDR3 arises from other DNA sequences in this sample as well. This record comes from a study of CD8+ T cells in alopecia areata. Described treatment: oral pan-JAK inhibitor, 5-10 mg twice daily. In alopecia areata patients, both lesional scalp punch biopsies and peripheral blood were collected. The sequencing template was cDNA reverse transcribed from extracted RNA. Profiled with immunoSEQ multiplex PCR; TCRdb holds only in-frame clones, not every one. Of more than 150,000 clones listed, about three fifths were seen once; the top ten hold around 12%. Looked up from germline, CDR1 is MNHEY and CDR2 is SMNVEV (reference sequence). The trim removed 5 bases at V and 3 bases at J, leaving 4 bases unmatched. This CDR3 region has 14 residues.

The clonotype originates from a human donor with alopecia areata. This chain connects TRBV27 to TRBJ1-5; 7 bases are shared with TRBD1. Sequenced material: CD8+ T cells sorted from blood, taken at week 24, from a patient treated with tofacitinib. The CDR3 DNA reads as TGTGCCAGCAGTCCGGGACAGCCCAATCAGCCCCAGCATTTT. Translating gives CASSPGQPNQPQHF.